These 18 T cell receptor beta chains share one sample of origin, sequenced in a study of T cell responses to AZD1222 COVID-19 vaccine. Produced via immunoSEQ multiplex PCR; TCRdb's table is partial and in-frame only. The data contain 130,000 to 150,000 clones, more than 80% of them singletons. The sequencing used peripheral blood, collected on day 0 of AZD1222 vaccination. The source is an adult in good health.

The chain couples TRBV19 to TRBJ1-1; no reliable D call. Germline CDR1 LNHDA, CDR2 SQIVND (reference sequence). Trimming removed 4 bases at V and 1 base at J, with 16 bases between. The CDR3 has 16 amino acids. This CDR3 is CASSSRGVSGNTEAFF. DNA of the CDR3: TGTGCCAGTAGTAGCCGGGGAGTCTCGGGGAACACTGAAGCTTTCTTT.

The chain recombines TRBV6-1 with TRBJ1-2; the D is unclear. CDR3 size: 15 residues. The germline CDR1 and CDR2 sequences are MNHNS and SASEGT. Trimming pared 2 bases from V and 5 bases from J, leaving 15 bases between. CDR3 sequence (DNA): TGTGCCAGCAGTGAATGGCCAGCATCTCAATATGGCTACACCTTC. Translation gives CASSEWPASQYGYTF.

The chain couples TRBV7-8 to TRBJ2-3; 8 nucleotides align to TRBD2. V trimming: 4 bases; J trimming: 4 bases; junction bases outside the gene matches: 7. The germline CDR1 and CDR2 sequences are SGHVS and FQNEAQ. CDR3 length: 15 amino acids. CDR3 in DNA: TGTGCCAGCAGCTCACTAGCGGAGCGGGCAGATACGCAGTATTTT. The encoded protein is CASSSLAERADTQYF.

This chain joins TRBV14 and TRBJ2-7, with D unclear. V was cut by 2 bases and J by 2 bases, with 13 bases left in between. This CDR3 region has 15 residues. The V gene's germline CDR1 is SGHDN and CDR2 FVKESK. CDR3 DNA: TGTGCCAGCAGCCAATCCCCCCCGCCAACCTACGAGCAGTACTTC. Encoded protein: CASSQSPPPTYEQYF.

The V call is TRBV4-1, the J call TRBJ1-4, with D possibly TRBD1 on 6 matching bases. V shed 4 bases and J shed 8 bases, with 17 bases lying between them. This CDR3 comprises 15 residues. The germline CDR1 and CDR2 sequences are MGHRA and YSYEKL. As DNA, the CDR3 is TGCGCCAGCAGCCGCAGTTGGGGGCAGGAGGAAAAACTGTTTTTT. This encodes CASSRSWGQEEKLFF.

The rearrangement links TRBV28 to TRBJ1-6; 10 positions match TRBD1. J lost 8 bases, V lost 7 bases, and 14 bases had no gene match. The CDR3 consists of 17 residues. Germline V lookup: CDR1 MDHEN, CDR2 SYDVKM. Here the CDR3 DNA reads TGTGCCAGCAAGAAAAGGGGGGACAGGGGATTCTATTCACCCCTCCACTTT. It is translated as CASKKRGDRGFYSPLHF.

The V call is TRBV11-1, the J call TRBJ1-3; 8 bases fit TRBD1. Germline loops: CDR1 SGHAT, CDR2 FQDESV (reference sequence). The length of the CDR3 is 15 residues. Trimming removed 6 bases from V and 0 bases from J; junction bases left unmatched: 4. The CDR3 nucleotides are TGTGCCAGCAGACGGACAGGGAGCTCTGGAAACACCATATATTTT. Translating gives CASRRTGSSGNTIYF.

CDR3 in amino acids: CASSLDRWGVAKNIQYF. CDR3 nucleotide sequence: TGTGCCAGCAGCTTGGACAGGTGGGGGGTAGCCAAAAACATTCAGTACTTC. The V call is TRBV5-8, the J call TRBJ2-4, with D possibly TRBD2 on 6 matching bases. The CDR3 covers 17 residues. The germline V gene encodes CDR1 SGHTS and CDR2 YDEGEE. The V gene lost 0 bases and the J gene lost 0 bases, with 13 bases spanning the gap.

The V gene is TRBV5-6, the J gene TRBJ2-3; 9 bases agree with TRBD2. Germline CDR1 and CDR2: SGHDT and YYEEEE. J gave up 6 bases and V 0 bases, and 8 bases lay outside the gene matches. CDR3 length: 16 residues. The CDR3 protein is CASSLVSGGGADTQYF. The CDR3 region has the DNA TGTGCCAGCAGCTTGGTTTCTGGCGGGGGGGCGGATACGCAGTATTTT. Supplemented by reference TRBV5-6 and TRBJ2-3, the full variable domain reads DAGVTQSPTHLIKTRGQQVTLRCSPKSGHDTVSWYQQALGQGPQFIFQYYEEEERQRGNFPDRFSGHQFPNYSSELNVNALLLGDSALYLCASSLVSGGGADTQYFGPGTRLTVL.

This clone was counted only a few times. This rearrangement joins TRBV6-1 to TRBJ1-6; a possible D gene is TRBD1 (5 bases). Trimming cost V 1 base and J 10 bases, with 11 bases left between them. The CDR3 spans 14 residues. Germline-derived CDR1 and CDR2 are MNHNS and SASEGT. The CDR3 DNA reads as TGTGCCAGCAGTGAAGGAGGGGAGCGATCACCCCTCCACTTT. It translates to CASSEGGERSPLHF.

The V call is TRBV27, the J call TRBJ2-1; 8 nucleotides match TRBD2. Germline V gene data show CDR1 as MNHEY and CDR2 as SMNVEV (reference sequence). The V gene end was trimmed by 7 bases and the J gene end by 8 bases; junction bases not matched to a gene: 10. There are 14 residues in the CDR3. The CDR3 DNA is TGTGCCAGCAAAGGGACTAGAGCCACCCATGAGCAGTTCTTC. Residues: CASKGTRATHEQFF.

J is TRBJ1-4 and V is TRBV5-6; possibly TRBD1 for D (6 bases). The V gene lost 1 base and the J gene lost 0 bases, with 7 bases spanning the gap. Per germline, CDR1 SGHDT and CDR2 YYEEEE. The CDR3 covers 15 residues. The CDR3 protein is CASSLRGTTNEKLFF. DNA of the CDR3: TGTGCCAGCAGCTTGAGGGGGACAACTAATGAAAAACTGTTTTTT.

The chain carries TRBV6-5 and TRBJ1-4; weak D call: TRBD1 (6 bases). This CDR3 is built from 15 residues. Germline values: CDR1 MNHEY, CDR2 SVGAGI. The V and J ends lost 2 bases and 3 bases respectively, with 10 bases between them. The CDR3: CASSYTTGSNEKLFF. CDR3 in DNA: TGTGCCAGCAGTTACACCACAGGGTCTAATGAAAAACTGTTTTTT.

This chain links TRBV5-1 with TRBJ1-6, with a possible D match to TRBD1 (5 bases). The CDR3 contains 13 residues. V lost 4 bases, J lost 5 bases, and 7 bases lay in between. The germline V gene has CDR1 SGHRS and CDR2 YFSETQ. The chain's CDR3 is CASSPDNNSPLHF. Written as DNA, the CDR3 is TGCGCCAGCAGCCCGGACAATAATTCACCCCTCCACTTT. The variable domain in full, with the rest retrieved from reference TRBV5-1 and TRBJ1-6, is KAGVTQTPRYLIKTRGQQVTLSCSPISGHRSVSWYQQTPGQGLQFLFEYFSETQRNKGNFPGRFSGRQFSNSRSEMNVSTLELGDSALYLCASSPDNNSPLHFGNGTRLTVT.

The genes are TRBV5-1 and TRBJ1-1; D is perhaps TRBD1 (5 bases). Germline CDR1 is SGHRS and CDR2 is YFSETQ. This CDR3 has 13 amino acids. Trimming pared 4 bases from V and 10 bases from J, leaving 17 bases between. The CDR3 region has the DNA TGCGCCAGCAGCCCTGAGGGGTCACTGGGAGCTTTCTTT. Amino acids: CASSPEGSLGAFF.

The V and J genes are TRBV27 and TRBJ2-3; 10 bases match TRBD2. V gave up 2 bases and J gave up 3 bases; unmatched junction bases: 5. This CDR3 has 16 residues. Germline-derived CDR1 and CDR2 are MNHEY and SMNVEV (reference sequence). The CDR3 sequence: CASSLEKGLATDTQYF. DNA for the CDR3: TGTGCCAGCAGTTTAGAGAAGGGACTAGCGACAGATACGCAGTATTTT.

The chain links TRBV11-2 to TRBJ2-3, with 11 bases that match TRBD2. The J segment lost 5 bases and the V segment lost 5 bases, leaving 12 bases of the junction unmatched. Germline-derived CDR1 and CDR2 are SGHAT and FQNNGV. This CDR3 has 17 residues. The CDR3 bases are TGTGCCAGCAGCCCTAGCGCCTGGCTAGCGGGAGGAGATACGCAGTATTTT. It specifies CASSPSAWLAGGDTQYF.

V gene TRBV6-4 combines with J gene TRBJ2-1; the D is unclear. This CDR3 region has 13 residues. V lost 10 bases to trimming and J lost 5 bases, with 15 bases between them. The V gene's germline CDR1 is MRHNA and CDR2 SNTAGT. CDR3 residues: CATMDRTHNEQFF. The DNA for the CDR3 is TGTGCCACCATGGACCGAACCCACAATGAGCAGTTCTTC.